Each of the 11 T cell receptor beta chains below was sequenced from the same sample in a study of early T cells in non-severe SARS-CoV-2 infection. MiXCR, run by TCRdb on the 5' RACE reads, gives a single entry per CDR3 protein. The profile shows about 50,000 distinct CDR3 sequences, about 6% of them singletons. Sequencing was performed on whole blood, taken at baseline. These receptors all come from an adult who was a healthcare worker with PCR-confirmed SARS-CoV-2 infection or an uninfected control (not recorded which).

There are a few counts of this clonotype. The rearrangement uses TRBV20-1 and TRBJ2-1, with D possibly being TRBD1 (7 bases). The CDR3 is 12 amino acids. Per germline, CDR1 DFQATT and CDR2 SNEGSKA (reference sequence). Trimming stripped 7 bases from V and 7 bases from J, with 14 bases between. CDR3 in amino acids: CSGGPGGNEQFF. CDR3 DNA sequence: TGCAGTGGCGGGCCAGGGGGGAATGAGCAGTTCTTC.

This clonotype was picked up a small number of times. This chain connects TRBV6-6 to TRBJ1-5; D is uncertain. The CDR3 consists of 17 residues. Germline CDR1 is MNHNY and CDR2 is SVGAGI (reference sequence). Trimming pared 0 bases from V and 7 bases from J, leaving 19 bases between. CDR3 DNA: TGTGCCAGCAGTTACTCGAGTTCTAAGAGGACCGGGCAGCCCCAGCATTTT. The encoded protein is CASSYSSSKRTGQPQHF.

The sample holds a few counts of this clonotype. The rearrangement uses TRBV28 and TRBJ1-1; D ambiguous. The V end lost 6 bases, the J end lost 0 bases, and 11 bases lay between the germline ends. Germline V lookup: CDR1 MDHEN, CDR2 SYDVKM. The length of the CDR3 is 14 residues. This chain's CDR3 is CASRSGLMNTEAFF. The CDR3 bases are TGTGCCAGCAGGTCTGGACTCATGAACACTGAAGCTTTCTTT.

The chain carries TRBV3-1 and TRBJ2-7, with 8 bases that match TRBD1. V lost 1 base, J lost 5 bases, and 10 bases stayed unmatched. Germline V gene sequence: CDR1 LGHDT, CDR2 YNNKEL (reference sequence). The length of the CDR3 is 16 residues. The CDR3 nucleotides read TGTGCCAGCAGCCAAGCCGGTCTTGGACAGGGCAACGAGCAGTACTTC. Translation gives CASSQAGLGQGNEQYF.

This clonotype has just a few counts. The chain joins TRBV28 to TRBJ2-6; D gene unclear. The V end was cut by 5 bases, the J end by 0 bases, with 14 bases between. The CDR3 length is 17 residues. Germline CDR1 and CDR2: MDHEN and SYDVKM. The chain's CDR3 is CASSGWQASSGANVLTF. For the CDR3, the DNA is TGTGCCAGCAGTGGATGGCAGGCGAGCTCTGGGGCCAACGTCCTGACTTTC.

This chain joins TRBV4-3 and TRBJ1-1; tentative D call: TRBD1 (6 bases). The CDR3 runs to 15 residues. Trimming removed 3 bases from V and 5 bases from J, with 16 bases in between. Per germline, CDR1 LGHNA and CDR2 YSLEER. This CDR3 is CASSQGDKRKTEAFF. The CDR3 DNA sequence: TGCGCCAGCAGCCAGGGGGACAAGCGAAAGACTGAAGCTTTCTTT.

This clonotype was observed a handful of times. The chain has TRBV12-3 or TRBV12-4 and TRBJ2-2, with a weak D call TRBD2 (6 bases). This CDR3 contains 15 residues. V lost 4 bases and J 5 bases, leaving 14 bases between the germline ends. The chain's CDR3 is CASSSIGRRTGELFF. The CDR3 DNA is TGTGCCAGCAGTTCTATAGGGAGGAGGACCGGGGAGCTGTTTTTT.

This clonotype was seen a few times. The chain carries TRBV28 and TRBJ2-7; TRBD1 is a possible D gene (6 bases). Trimming removed 6 bases at V and 3 bases at J, with 15 bases between. This CDR3 region has 14 residues. Germline V lookup: CDR1 MDHEN, CDR2 SYDVKM. The chain's CDR3 is CASREDSSHYEQYF. CDR3 nucleotide sequence: TGTGCCAGCAGGGAGGACAGCTCCCACTACGAGCAGTACTTC.

V usage is TRBV20-1 and J usage is TRBJ2-3; D call uncertain. CDR1 is DFQATT and CDR2 is SNEGSKA in the germline V gene (reference sequence). Trimming cost V 3 bases and J 4 bases, with 11 bases left between them. The CDR3 loop spans 13 amino acids. Here the CDR3 DNA reads TGCAGTGCTAGCCTGGGGTCCCCAGATACGCAGTATTTT. Translated, it gives CSASLGSPDTQYF.

Many counts were recorded for this clonotype. The V call is TRBV7-2, the J call TRBJ2-3, with D possibly being TRBD2 (6 bases). The CDR3 length is 13 residues. Germline V gives CDR1 SGHTA, CDR2 FQGNSA. Trimming took off 6 bases at V and 8 bases at J, with 15 bases between the two ends. CDR3 region: CASRPQGGSTQYF. The CDR3 bases are TGTGCCAGCAGACCTCAGGGAGGAAGTACGCAGTATTTT.

This clonotype was recorded many times. The chain combines TRBV4-1 with TRBJ2-3, with TRBD2 matching over 7 bases. The CDR3 totals 15 residues. V was clipped by 4 bases and J by 2 bases; unmatched bases: 6. From germline, CDR1 is MGHRA and CDR2 YSYEKL. The CDR3 loop reads CASSLRDYSTDTQYF. As DNA, the CDR3 is TGCGCCAGCAGCCTCCGGGACTACTCCACAGATACGCAGTATTTT.